The next 5 T cell receptor beta chains were all read from a single sample in a study of T cell changes during pregnancy in multiple sclerosis. Some clones are missing from TCRdb's copy, which holds only in-frame ones; the method was immunoSEQ multiplex PCR. Of around 56,000 clones in the sample, approximately 94% are singletons; the top ten hold just over 2.5%. The sequences come from CD8+ T cells from peripheral blood mononuclear cells, collected after pregnancy. These receptors were collected from a female donor with multiple sclerosis, enrolled in a pregnancy study.

The rearrangement joins TRBV5-4 to TRBJ2-1; tentatively, D is TRBD2 (6 bases). The ends were cut back, 3 bases at V and 10 bases at J, with 14 bases in the middle. This CDR3 is 13 amino acids long. Germline V gene sequence: CDR1 SGHNT, CDR2 YYREEE (reference sequence). The CDR3 is CASSWDSLREQFF. CDR3 sequence (DNA): TGTGCCAGCAGCTGGGACTCCCTGAGGGAGCAGTTCTTC.

The chain joins TRBV19 to TRBJ1-1; the match to TRBD1 covers 7 bases. Germline V lookup: CDR1 LNHDA, CDR2 SQIVND (reference sequence). With 5 bases clipped from V and 4 bases from J, the junction kept 4 bases outside the gene matches. The CDR3 sequence is 13 residues long. The CDR3 bases are TGTGCCAGTAGTCTGCAGGGGGTCACTGAAGCTTTCTTT. Translation: CASSLQGVTEAFF.

The CDR3 here is CASSRWTGGDYGYTF. As DNA, the CDR3 is TGTGCCAGCAGCCGTTGGACAGGGGGTGACTATGGCTACACCTTC. V gene TRBV27 combines with J gene TRBJ1-2; 10 bases are shared with TRBD1. CDR1 MNHEY and CDR2 SMNVEV come from the germline V gene (reference sequence). The length of the CDR3 is 15 residues. The V gene end was trimmed by 6 bases and the J gene end by 3 bases; junction bases not matched to a gene: 7.

The J gene is TRBJ2-1, the V gene TRBV9, with 12 bases that match TRBD2. Trimming at V came to 3 bases and at J to 9 bases, leaving 4 bases not matched to a gene. The germline V gene encodes CDR1 SGDLS and CDR2 YYNGEE. The CDR3 runs to 14 residues. The CDR3, as DNA: TGTGCCAGCAGCGCAGGACTAGCGGGAAGTGAGCAGTTCTTC. Protein sequence: CASSAGLAGSEQFF.

The table lists this clone with a count of one. The chain uses TRBV5-1 and TRBJ1-1; D is ambiguous. The germline V and J ends were trimmed by 1 base and 4 bases, with 8 bases remaining between them. The CDR3 is 13 amino acids. From germline, CDR1 is SGHRS and CDR2 YFSETQ. This chain's CDR3 is CASSLIEATEAFF. CDR3 coding DNA: TGCGCCAGCAGCTTGATAGAGGCCACTGAAGCTTTCTTT.